Listed here are 2 T cell receptor beta chains from one sample, sequenced in a study of beta chain features in type 1 diabetes. What was sequenced were expressed TCRB transcripts, since all of the isolated RNA had been reverse transcribed. Libraries were prepared by immunoSEQ multiplex PCR; TCRdb keeps only in-frame clonotypes and omits some of them. This table holds 300,000 to 350,000 clones, 11% to 15% found once. The source material was central memory CD4+ T cells from blood. Receptors were obtained from a man younger than 40 in good health.

This clone has a count of ten or more. The DNA for the CDR3 is TGTGCCAGCAGTTCCGACAGTTGGTCCTACAATGAGCAGTTCTTC. Translating it yields CASSSDSWSYNEQFF. The chain employs TRBV27 and TRBJ2-1; perhaps TRBD1 as D (5 bases). CDR3 length: 15 amino acids. Deletions cut 4 bases from V and 1 base from J, with 11 bases between. From germline, CDR1 is MNHEY and CDR2 SMNVEV (reference sequence).

A few counts support this clone. The V call is TRBV29-1, the J call TRBJ2-5; 13 nucleotides match TRBD2. CDR3 length: 16 amino acids. V trimming: 4 bases; J trimming: 5 bases; junction bases outside the gene matches: 10. CDR1 and CDR2 (germline): SQVTM, ANQGSEA. For the CDR3, the DNA is TGCAGCGTTGCCGGGACTAGCGGGACCGCGTGGGAGACCCAGTACTTC. Protein sequence: CSVAGTSGTAWETQYF.